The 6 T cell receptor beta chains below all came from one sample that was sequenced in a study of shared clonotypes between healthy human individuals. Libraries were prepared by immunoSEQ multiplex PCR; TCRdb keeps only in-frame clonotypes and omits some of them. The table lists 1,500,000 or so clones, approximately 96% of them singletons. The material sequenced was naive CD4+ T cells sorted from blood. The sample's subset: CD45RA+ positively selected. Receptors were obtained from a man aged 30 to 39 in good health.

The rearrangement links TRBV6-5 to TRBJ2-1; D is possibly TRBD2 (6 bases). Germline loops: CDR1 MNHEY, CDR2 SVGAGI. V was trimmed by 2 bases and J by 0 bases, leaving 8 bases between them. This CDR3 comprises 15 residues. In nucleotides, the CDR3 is TGTGCCAGCAGTTACGCGGGGCCCTCCTACAATGAGCAGTTCTTC. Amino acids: CASSYAGPSYNEQFF.

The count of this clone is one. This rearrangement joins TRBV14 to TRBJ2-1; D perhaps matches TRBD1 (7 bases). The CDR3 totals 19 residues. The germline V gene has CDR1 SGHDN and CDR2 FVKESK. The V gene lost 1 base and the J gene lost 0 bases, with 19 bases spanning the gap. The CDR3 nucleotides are TGTGCCAGCAGCCAAGCAGGGGGAAGCGGGTTCTTCTCCTACAATGAGCAGTTCTTC. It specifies CASSQAGGSGFFSYNEQFF.

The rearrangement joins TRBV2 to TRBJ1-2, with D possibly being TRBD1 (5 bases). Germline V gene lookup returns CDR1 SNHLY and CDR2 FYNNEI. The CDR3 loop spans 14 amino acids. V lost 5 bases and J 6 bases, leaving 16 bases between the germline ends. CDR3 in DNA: TGTGCCAGCAGTAAACTGGACGGACAACATGGCTACACCTTC. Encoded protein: CASSKLDGQHGYTF.

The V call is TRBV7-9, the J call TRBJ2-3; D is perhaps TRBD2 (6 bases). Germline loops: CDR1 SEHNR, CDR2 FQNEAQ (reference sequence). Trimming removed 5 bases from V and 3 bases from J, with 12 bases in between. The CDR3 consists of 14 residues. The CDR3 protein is CASSPVGGTDTQYF. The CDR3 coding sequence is TGTGCCAGCAGCCCGGTTGGGGGGACAGATACGCAGTATTTT. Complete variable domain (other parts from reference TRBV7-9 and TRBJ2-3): DTGVSQNPRHKITKRGQNVTFRCDPISEHNRLYWYRQTLGQGPEFLTYFQNEAQLEKSRLLSDRFSAERPKGSFSTLEIQRTEQGDSAMYLCASSPVGGTDTQYFGPGTRLTVL.

CDR3 residues: CASSYSTGDTDTQYF. In DNA form, the CDR3 reads TGTGCCAGCAGTTACTCTACGGGAGACACAGATACGCAGTATTTT. V is TRBV6-5 and J is TRBJ2-3; D might be TRBD2 (6 bases). Germline V gene data show CDR1 as MNHEY and CDR2 as SVGAGI. This CDR3 comprises 15 residues. The V gene lost 0 bases and the J gene lost 2 bases, with 9 bases spanning the gap.

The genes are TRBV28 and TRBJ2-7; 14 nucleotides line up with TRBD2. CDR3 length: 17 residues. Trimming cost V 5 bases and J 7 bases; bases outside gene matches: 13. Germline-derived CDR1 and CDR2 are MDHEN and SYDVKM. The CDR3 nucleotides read TGTGCCAGCAGTGAAAGAGTCGGACTAGCGGGAGGCCGGGAGCAGTACTTC. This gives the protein CASSERVGLAGGREQYF.